Listed here are 22 T cell receptor beta chains from one sample, sequenced in a study of cytomegalovirus exposure and HLA in healthy donors. It was with 60 Vbeta and 13 Jbeta primers that the PCR ran. Data came from immunoSEQ multiplex PCR; TCRdb stores just in-frame clones and leaves some out. Of about 160,000 clones in the sample, about 85% are singletons; the top ten hold approximately 6.5%. The sequenced material came from PBMCs. Every receptor here comes from a male donor in good health and CMV-seropositive.

This chain links TRBV9 with TRBJ2-1; D possibly corresponds to TRBD2 (5 bases). This CDR3 is 16 amino acids long. Germline CDR1 and CDR2: SGDLS and YYNGEE. V gave up 0 bases and J gave up 3 bases, with 13 bases separating them. CDR3: CASSVAVGVRYNEQFF. CDR3 sequence (DNA): TGTGCCAGCAGCGTAGCGGTGGGAGTGCGCTACAATGAGCAGTTCTTC.

The chain has TRBV18 and TRBJ1-5; TRBD1 aligns across 7 bases. CDR3 length: 16 amino acids. CDR1 is KGHSH and CDR2 is LQKENI in the germline V gene. V shed 2 bases and J 2 bases; nucleotides not matched to a gene: 6. The CDR3 region has the DNA TGTGCCAGCTCACCAAACCAGGGGGTAGGCAATCAGCCCCAGCATTTT. Translation gives CASSPNQGVGNQPQHF.

The rearrangement uses TRBV27 and TRBJ1-6, with D unresolved. The V end was cut by 1 base, the J end by 5 bases, with 6 bases between. CDR3 length: 14 residues. From germline, CDR1 is MNHEY and CDR2 SMNVEV (reference sequence). CDR3 amino acids: CASSLFTDNSPLHF. DNA of the CDR3: TGTGCCAGCAGTTTATTCACGGATAATTCACCCCTCCACTTT.

The rearrangement uses TRBV7-3 and TRBJ2-3; 15 positions agree with TRBD2. The J segment lost 6 bases and the V segment lost 4 bases, leaving 2 bases of the junction unmatched. The CDR3 is made up of 15 amino acids. CDR1 and CDR2 from the germline V gene are SGHTA and FQGTGA. CDR3 nucleotide sequence: TGTGCCAGCAGCTCTGGACTAGCGGGAGGGGATACGCAGTATTTT. This translates into CASSSGLAGGDTQYF.

This clone was seen just once. V is TRBV28 and J is TRBJ2-3; 7 nucleotides agree with TRBD2. The CDR3 sequence is 15 residues long. The germline V gene encodes CDR1 MDHEN and CDR2 SYDVKM. V gave up 2 bases and J gave up 2 bases; unmatched junction bases: 4. DNA for the CDR3: TGTGCCAGCAGTTTACCCCTAGCGGCCACAGATACGCAGTATTTT. Protein sequence: CASSLPLAATDTQYF.

V usage is TRBV5-8 and J usage is TRBJ2-1; D not certain. The CDR3 runs 15 residues. CDR1 and CDR2 from the germline V gene are SGHTS and YDEGEE. V was clipped by 0 bases and J by 5 bases, with 12 bases between them. Here the CDR3 DNA reads TGTGCCAGCAGCTTGGGGCTCGTGCTTGACAATGAGCAGTTCTTC. Its protein is CASSLGLVLDNEQFF.

This sequence joins TRBV5-1 and TRBJ1-5, with 9 bases fitting TRBD1. The CDR3 is 15 residues long. V was clipped by 4 bases and J by 3 bases; unmatched bases: 5. Germline V CDR1 and CDR2: SGHRS, YFSETQ. As DNA, the CDR3 is TGCGCCAGCAGCAAGGGACAGGGTAACAATCAGCCCCAGCATTTT. This translates into CASSKGQGNNQPQHF.

J is TRBJ2-1 and V is TRBV19, with D maybe TRBD2 (6 bases). The germline V and J ends were trimmed by 5 bases and 4 bases, with 21 bases remaining between them. Germline V gene data show CDR1 as LNHDA and CDR2 as SQIVND (reference sequence). The CDR3 is 17 amino acids. CDR3 in amino acids: CASSVASVTTSYNEQFF. The CDR3 DNA sequence: TGTGCCAGTAGTGTTGCTAGCGTAACCACCTCATACAATGAGCAGTTCTTC. Complete variable domain (other parts from reference TRBV19 and TRBJ2-1): DGGITQSPKYLFRKEGQNVTLSCEQNLNHDAMYWYRQDPGQGLRLIYYSQIVNDFQKGDIAEGYSVSREKKESFPLTVTSAQKNPTAFYLCASSVASVTTSYNEQFFGPGTRLTVL.

V is TRBV4-1 and J is TRBJ1-4, with TRBD1 matching 9 bases. J gave up 4 bases and V 8 bases, and 2 bases lay outside the gene matches. Germline CDR1 MGHRA, CDR2 YSYEKL. The CDR3 spans 13 residues. The chain's CDR3 is CASGQGRNEKLFF. The CDR3 nucleotides read TGCGCCAGCGGACAGGGGCGTAATGAAAAACTGTTTTTT.

This rearrangement joins TRBV6-4 to TRBJ2-1, with TRBD2 matching over 11 bases. Trimming at V came to 5 bases and at J to 6 bases, leaving 9 bases not matched to a gene. This CDR3 is 16 amino acids long. Germline assignment: CDR1 MRHNA and CDR2 SNTAGT. The CDR3 DNA follows: TGTGCCAGCAGTCCGCTTGGGACTAGCGGACCCAATGAGCAGTTCTTC. Encoded protein: CASSPLGTSGPNEQFF.

The chain recombines TRBV5-1 with TRBJ2-3, with D perhaps matching TRBD1 (5 bases). The CDR3 consists of 15 residues. Trimming cost V 0 bases and J 1 base, with 9 bases left between them. Germline loops: CDR1 SGHRS, CDR2 YFSETQ. The CDR3 region is CASSLAGWGTDTQYF. CDR3 in DNA: TGCGCCAGCAGCTTGGCAGGGTGGGGCACAGATACGCAGTATTTT. Variable domain in full (rest from reference TRBV5-1 and TRBJ2-3): KAGVTQTPRYLIKTRGQQVTLSCSPISGHRSVSWYQQTPGQGLQFLFEYFSETQRNKGNFPGRFSGRQFSNSRSEMNVSTLELGDSALYLCASSLAGWGTDTQYFGPGTRLTVL.

V usage is TRBV29-1 and J usage is TRBJ2-7; 9 nucleotides line up with TRBD2. Germline CDR1 reads SQVTM; CDR2 reads ANQGSEA. The CDR3 sequence is 16 residues long. Trimming at V came to 3 bases and at J to 0 bases, leaving 9 bases not matched to a gene. The CDR3: CSVDNRGSGGSYEQYF. For the CDR3, the DNA is TGCAGCGTTGATAACAGGGGTAGCGGGGGCTCCTACGAGCAGTACTTC.

A few counts support this clone. The CDR3 DNA is TGTGCCTGGGCGGGGGGAGGGTCGGCGCCCCAGCATTTT. Protein sequence: CAWAGGGSAPQHF. The rearrangement joins TRBV30 to TRBJ1-5, with a possible D match to TRBD1 (5 bases). This CDR3 spans 13 amino acids. The ends were cut back, 5 bases at V and 9 bases at J, with 17 bases in the middle. Germline V gives CDR1 GTSNPN, CDR2 SVGIG (reference sequence).

V gene TRBV5-1 combines with J gene TRBJ1-1; TRBD1 agrees at 7 bases. Germline CDR1 is SGHRS and CDR2 is YFSETQ. The length of the CDR3 is 14 residues. V dropped 4 bases and J dropped 0; count of bases not matched to a gene: 3. The CDR3 here is CASSADRVNTEAFF. The CDR3 DNA follows: TGCGCCAGCAGCGCCGACAGGGTGAACACTGAAGCTTTCTTT. The full variable domain, completed using reference TRBV5-1 and TRBJ1-1, is KAGVTQTPRYLIKTRGQQVTLSCSPISGHRSVSWYQQTPGQGLQFLFEYFSETQRNKGNFPGRFSGRQFSNSRSEMNVSTLELGDSALYLCASSADRVNTEAFFGQGTRLTVV.

The chain couples TRBV4-3 to TRBJ2-7; 10 positions match TRBD1. V lost 4 bases, J lost 9 bases, and 12 bases stayed unmatched. The CDR3 extends over 15 amino acids. CDR1 and CDR2 from the germline V gene are LGHNA and YSLEER. This chain's CDR3 is CASSPSSGTGAGQYF. The CDR3 nucleotides are TGCGCCAGCAGCCCGTCAAGTGGGACAGGGGCTGGGCAGTACTTC.

The rearrangement links TRBV10-3 to TRBJ2-7; D possibly corresponds to TRBD2 (5 bases). V was cut by 3 bases and J by 0 bases, with 9 bases left in between. CDR1 ENHRY and CDR2 SYGVKD come from the germline V gene. The CDR3 totals 14 residues. This CDR3 reads CAISELELSYEQYF. Here the CDR3 DNA reads TGTGCCATCAGTGAACTAGAGCTCTCCTACGAGCAGTACTTC.

This chain links TRBV10-3 with TRBJ1-2; TRBD1 is a possible D gene (6 bases). The CDR3 has 12 amino acids. Trimming stripped 2 bases from V and 6 bases from J, with 7 bases between. Germline lookup yields CDR1 ENHRY and CDR2 SYGVKD. CDR3 coding DNA: TGTGCCATCAGTGAGACAGGGAATGGCTACACCTTC. Its protein is CAISETGNGYTF.

This chain joins TRBV4-2 and TRBJ2-1; D not resolved. Trimming shortened V by 0 bases and J by 0 bases, and 9 bases separated the two germline ends. The CDR3 runs to 16 residues. Germline V lookup: CDR1 LGHNA, CDR2 YNFKEQ. The CDR3 sequence is CASSQEVASSYNEQFF. CDR3 DNA sequence: TGTGCCAGCAGCCAAGAGGTGGCCAGCTCCTACAATGAGCAGTTCTTC.

The rearrangement joins TRBV10-3 to TRBJ2-7; D possibly corresponds to TRBD2 (5 bases). V lost 4 bases and J lost 2, with 18 bases in between. Germline V gene lookup returns CDR1 ENHRY and CDR2 SYGVKD. The CDR3 is 16 amino acids. This CDR3 is CAISGGAVGATYEQYF. The CDR3 nucleotides read TGTGCCATCAGTGGAGGAGCGGTGGGAGCAACCTACGAGCAGTACTTC.

As concerns this clone: One end of the junction does not line up with germline, which may come from a read error. The gene calls are TRBV7-9 and TRBJ2-3; 10 bases are shared with TRBD2. The CDR3 has 15 amino acids. Germline values: CDR1 SEHNR, CDR2 FQNEAQ (reference sequence). CDR3 coding DNA: TGTTCCAGCAGATCAGAGGGGCTAGCGGGAGTGGCGCAGTATTTT. Translated, it gives CSSRSEGLAGVAQYF.

The genes are TRBV27 and TRBJ1-3; a weak D match, TRBD1 (5 bases). V shed 5 bases and J shed 4 bases, with 15 bases lying between them. This CDR3 has 15 amino acids. The germline V gene encodes CDR1 MNHEY and CDR2 SMNVEV (reference sequence). The CDR3 DNA sequence: TGTGCCAGCAGTAACCGGGGGGGGGAAGGAAACACCATATATTTT. Translated: CASSNRGGEGNTIYF.

This clone was seen only once. In nucleotides, the CDR3 is TGCGCCAGCAGCCAAAGACTAGCGCCTTACAATGAGCAGTTCTTC. It codes for CASSQRLAPYNEQFF. V is TRBV4-1 and J is TRBJ2-1; 8 nucleotides match TRBD2. CDR1 MGHRA and CDR2 YSYEKL come from the germline V gene. Trimming at V came to 2 bases and at J to 4 bases, leaving 4 bases not matched to a gene. The CDR3 runs 15 residues.